The 16 T cell receptor beta chains in this list originate from one sample, sequenced in a study of shared clonotypes between healthy human individuals. TCRdb keeps only in-frame clones here, not all; method: immunoSEQ multiplex PCR. The sample includes about 600,000 clones, nearly 98% of them seen just once. CD45RO-negative cells were positively selected for CCR7, leaving out terminally differentiated effector memory CD45RA+ cells. What was sequenced was naive CD8+ T cells sorted from blood. The origin of the receptors is a man aged 30-40 years in good health.

The J gene is TRBJ2-1, the V gene TRBV7-9; the match to TRBD2 covers 11 bases. V lost 5 bases and J lost 0; bases outside the gene matches: 3. Per the germline V gene, CDR1 is SEHNR and CDR2 is FQNEAQ (reference sequence). The CDR3 spans 16 residues. The CDR3 DNA reads TGTGCCAGCAGCGGTAGCGGGGGGGACTCCTACAATGAGCAGTTCTTC. Protein sequence: CASSGSGGDSYNEQFF.

The rearrangement uses TRBV7-8 and TRBJ2-1; TRBD1 matches at 9 bases. This CDR3 contains 14 residues. Germline CDR1 reads SGHVS; CDR2 reads FQNEAQ. The V segment lost 5 bases and the J segment 9 bases; nucleotides outside the gene matches: 8. The CDR3, as DNA: TGTGCCAGCAGCCAAAGGGACAGGGAAGGTGAGCAGTTCTTC. Translated, it gives CASSQRDREGEQFF.

The CDR3 sequence: CASSQDPGLADNEQYF. The CDR3 DNA follows: TGCGCCAGCAGCCAAGATCCCGGACTAGCGGATAACGAGCAGTACTTC. This chain links TRBV4-3 with TRBJ2-7, with TRBD2 matching 10 bases. This CDR3 region has 16 residues. V was clipped by 0 bases and J by 5 bases; unmatched bases: 7. Germline V gives CDR1 LGHNA, CDR2 YSLEER.

CDR3 sequence (DNA): TGTGCCAGCAGCTTACTCGGGGACAAATCCTACGAGCAGTACTTC. It specifies CASSLLGDKSYEQYF. The genes are TRBV7-9 and TRBJ2-7; D perhaps matches TRBD1 (6 bases). Germline values: CDR1 SEHNR, CDR2 FQNEAQ (reference sequence). The CDR3 runs to 15 residues. Trimming shortened V by 2 bases and J by 1 base, and 12 bases separated the two germline ends. Full variable domain (remainder filled in from reference TRBV7-9 and TRBJ2-7): DTGVSQNPRHKITKRGQNVTFRCDPISEHNRLYWYRQTLGQGPEFLTYFQNEAQLEKSRLLSDRFSAERPKGSFSTLEIQRTEQGDSAMYLCASSLLGDKSYEQYFGPGTRLTVT.

This chain uses TRBV7-9 with TRBJ2-7; D may be TRBD2 (6 bases). CDR1 is SEHNR, CDR2 FQNEAQ, per germline (reference sequence). V dropped 6 bases and J dropped 2 bases, with 11 bases sitting between them. The CDR3 has 13 residues. In DNA form, the CDR3 reads TGTGCCAGCAGGGGGGGTGCGGCCTACGAGCAGTACTTC. Its translation: CASRGGAAYEQYF.

The rearrangement joins TRBV19 to TRBJ2-7; tentative D call: TRBD2 (5 bases). The V and J ends lost 5 bases and 5 bases respectively, with 16 bases between them. The CDR3 contains 14 residues. Germline values: CDR1 LNHDA, CDR2 SQIVND (reference sequence). The CDR3 reads CASSPGGLADEQYF. DNA of the CDR3: TGTGCCAGTAGTCCGGGCGGTCTAGCCGACGAGCAGTACTTC.

The J gene is TRBJ2-3, the V gene TRBV5-6, with 16 bases that match TRBD2. The germline V gene encodes CDR1 SGHDT and CDR2 YYEEEE. CDR3 length: 17 residues. Losses at the gene ends were 4 bases for V and 5 bases for J; bases not matched to a gene: 7. CDR3 residues: CASSKGLAGGPRDTQYF. CDR3 in DNA: TGTGCCAGCAGCAAGGGACTAGCGGGAGGGCCCCGAGATACGCAGTATTTT. Drawing the rest from reference TRBV5-6 and TRBJ2-3, the complete variable domain is DAGVTQSPTHLIKTRGQQVTLRCSPKSGHDTVSWYQQALGQGPQFIFQYYEEEERQRGNFPDRFSGHQFPNYSSELNVNALLLGDSALYLCASSKGLAGGPRDTQYFGPGTRLTVL.

V usage is TRBV7-8 and J usage is TRBJ2-1, with D possibly matching TRBD1 (6 bases). The ends were cut back, 5 bases at V and 3 bases at J, with 17 bases in the middle. The CDR3 is 16 residues long. Germline lookup yields CDR1 SGHVS and CDR2 FQNEAQ. The CDR3 is CASSTRRDTDYNEQFF. In DNA, the CDR3 is TGTGCCAGCAGCACACGCCGGGACACGGACTACAATGAGCAGTTCTTC.

J is TRBJ2-7 and V is TRBV2; 9 bases agree with TRBD1. Germline V gene data show CDR1 as SNHLY and CDR2 as FYNNEI. The CDR3 covers 15 residues. V trimming: 2 bases; J trimming: 3 bases; junction bases outside the gene matches: 5. The CDR3 region is CASSEFVGQGYEQYF. The CDR3 nucleotides read TGTGCCAGCAGTGAATTTGTGGGACAGGGCTACGAGCAGTACTTC.

This sequence joins TRBV4-1 and TRBJ2-6; no firm D call. The V gene lost 3 bases and the J gene lost 0 bases, with 9 bases spanning the gap. Germline CDR1 reads MGHRA; CDR2 reads YSYEKL. The CDR3 length is 16 residues. Here the CDR3 DNA reads TGCGCCAGCAGCCACGAGTTCTTCTCTGGGGCCAACGTCCTGACTTTC. Amino acid sequence: CASSHEFFSGANVLTF.

The chain combines TRBV7-2 with TRBJ2-7; D might be TRBD1 (5 bases). The CDR3 spans 13 residues. V was pared by 3 bases and J by 6 bases, with 12 bases between. Germline CDR1 and CDR2: SGHTA and FQGNSA. In DNA form, the CDR3 reads TGTGCCAGCAGCTTTCAGGGAATGGGCGAGCAGTACTTC. Translation gives CASSFQGMGEQYF. The full variable domain, in which reference TRBV7-2 and TRBJ2-7 provide the parts outside the CDR3, is GAGVSQSPSNKVTEKGKDVELRCDPISGHTALYWYRQSLGQGLEFLIYFQGNSAPDKSGLPSDRFSAERTGGSVSTLTIQRTQQEDSAVYLCASSFQGMGEQYFGPGTRLTVT.

This clone was seen only once. The same CDR3 also results from other DNA sequences found in this sample. The chain uses TRBV27 and TRBJ2-7, with D unresolved. The CDR3 has 14 amino acids. Germline V gene lookup returns CDR1 MNHEY and CDR2 SMNVEV (reference sequence). V gave up 4 bases and J gave up 0 bases, with 10 bases separating them. CDR3 bases: TGTGCCAGCAGTTCATACAGAAACTCCTACGAGCAGTACTTC. It yields the protein CASSSYRNSYEQYF.

The chain has TRBV12-2 and TRBJ1-2; no DNA check was done on the table's D call, TRBD1. TRBV12-2 is marked as a pseudogene. CDR3 length equals 15 residues. This CDR3 reads CASRSGQLANYGYTF. CDR3 coding DNA: TGTGCAAGTCGCTCGGGACAGCTAGCTAACTATGGCTACACCTTC.

The genes are TRBV9 and TRBJ2-3, with 11 nucleotides matching TRBD2. The CDR3 totals 16 residues. The germline V gene encodes CDR1 SGDLS and CDR2 YYNGEE. After removal of 4 bases from V and 2 bases from J, the junction contained 6 bases not matched to a gene. The CDR3 here is CASSLRTSGPTDTQYF. The CDR3 nucleotides read TGTGCCAGCAGCCTGCGGACTAGCGGGCCCACAGATACGCAGTATTTT. Using reference TRBV9 and TRBJ2-3 for the parts outside the CDR3, the full variable domain is DSGVTQTPKHLITATGQRVTLRCSPRSGDLSVYWYQQSLDQGLQFLIQYYNGEERAKGNILERFSAQQFPDLHSELNLSSLELGDSALYFCASSLRTSGPTDTQYFGPGTRLTVL.

This chain's CDR3 is CASSSDPGTSGYEQYF. In nucleotides, the CDR3 is TGTGCCAGCAGTTCAGACCCCGGGACTAGTGGTTACGAGCAGTACTTC. The V call is TRBV27, the J call TRBJ2-7; 8 nucleotides line up with TRBD2. The ends lost 4 bases at V and 4 bases at J; junction bases unmatched: 12. This CDR3 comprises 16 residues. Germline V gene lookup returns CDR1 MNHEY and CDR2 SMNVEV (reference sequence).

J is TRBJ2-7 and V is TRBV4-1; D not resolved. With 0 bases removed from V and 0 bases from J, the gap between germline ends came to 9 bases. The V gene's germline CDR1 is MGHRA and CDR2 YSYEKL. The CDR3 consists of 15 residues. In DNA, the CDR3 is TGCGCCAGCAGCCAAGATAGGAGATTCTCCTACGAGCAGTACTTC. Translated, it gives CASSQDRRFSYEQYF.